The following is a T cell receptor (beta chain) sequence with its context. The antigen is unknown. This sample was taken from a study of cytomegalovirus exposure and HLA in healthy donors. Study at large: Among the roughly 380 donors who were genotyped, approximately 76% fell in the genetic ancestry cluster that is associated with self-reported Caucasian donors. Points from the study as a whole: A later analysis reportedly found fewer N-insertions in an Asian-associated ancestry cluster than the roughly 700-donor mean. Researchers catalogued under 200 TCR beta chains as cytomegalovirus-associated. Through in vitro validation, a few CMV-associated chains were shown to be specific for CMV antigens.

Primers included in the PCR were 60 Vbeta and 13 Jbeta primers. The table came from immunoSEQ multiplex PCR; TCRdb's copy has only in-frame clones and leaves some out. The data contain about 160,000 clones, 84% of them singletons. The CDR3 length is 16 residues. The V end lost 2 bases, the J end lost 7 bases, and 17 bases lay between the germline ends. Germline V CDR1 and CDR2: MNHEY, SMNVEV (reference sequence). This sequence was found in a man in his forties or fifties in good health and CMV-seropositive. Sample: PBMCs. The chain has TRBV27 and TRBJ1-4; D might be TRBD1 (6 bases). The CDR3 bases are TGTGCCAGCAGTTTAAAAGGGGTCCAAGGGGGTGAAAAACTGTTTTTT. It yields the protein CASSLKGVQGGEKLFF.